One and the same sample provided the 7 T cell receptor beta chains below, sequenced in a study of PD-L1 blockade in urothelial cancer. Produced via immunoSEQ multiplex PCR; TCRdb's table is partial and in-frame only. The profile shows roughly 45,000 clones, roughly four fifths of them singletons. The time point was: peripheral blood 6 weeks after treatment start. The sequencing here drew on PBMCs, taken around atezolizumab (anti-PD-L1) treatment. The source of these receptors is a man aged 55 to 70 with urothelial cancer.

J is TRBJ2-7 and V is TRBV2; 11 bases align to TRBD1. V lost 7 bases, J lost 2 bases, and 4 bases stayed unmatched. Germline CDR1 SNHLY, CDR2 FYNNEI. CDR3 size: 14 residues. In nucleotides, the CDR3 is TGTGCCAGCACCTTGGACAGGGGGCCCTACGAGCAGTACTTC. It specifies CASTLDRGPYEQYF.

This rearrangement joins TRBV18 to TRBJ2-4; D unclear. This CDR3 is built from 15 residues. The germline V gene encodes CDR1 KGHSH and CDR2 LQKENI. V dropped 9 bases and J dropped 0 bases, with 15 bases sitting between them. In DNA, the CDR3 is TGTGCCAGTTGCCGAAGCGACCTAGCCAAAAACATTCAGTACTTC. Amino acids: CASCRSDLAKNIQYF.

The chain links TRBV5-6 to TRBJ2-2; 8 nucleotides align to TRBD2. This CDR3 spans 18 amino acids. Trimming took 3 bases from V and 5 from J; bases not matched to a gene: 15. Germline assignment: CDR1 SGHDT and CDR2 YYEEEE. CDR3 region: CASSSPGLEGSRTGELFF. The CDR3 DNA is TGTGCCAGCAGCTCTCCGGGACTAGAGGGTTCCCGTACCGGGGAGCTGTTTTTT.

The chain has TRBV28 and TRBJ1-3; D unresolved. This CDR3 is built from 11 residues. Germline CDR1 reads MDHEN; CDR2 reads SYDVKM. Trimming pared 3 bases from V and 8 bases from J, leaving 5 bases between. CDR3 nucleotides: TGTGCCAGCAGTTTGGAGGACACCATATATTTT. The encoded protein is CASSLEDTIYF.

The chain couples TRBV18 to TRBJ2-5, with D possibly TRBD1 on 5 matching bases. Deletions cut 4 bases from V and 4 bases from J, with 7 bases between. Germline V lookup: CDR1 KGHSH, CDR2 LQKENI. This CDR3 has 12 amino acids. CDR3 amino acids: CASSLQGETQYF. The DNA of the CDR3 is TGTGCCAGCTCACTTCAGGGAGAGACCCAGTACTTC. The full variable domain, in which reference TRBV18 and TRBJ2-5 provide the parts outside the CDR3, is NAGVMQNPRHLVRRRGQEARLRCSPMKGHSHVYWYRQLPEEGLKFMVYLQKENIIDESGMPKERFSAEFPKEGPSILRIQQVVRGDSAAYFCASSLQGETQYFGPGTRLLVL.

The genes are TRBV5-1 and TRBJ1-4; weak D call: TRBD1 (5 bases). This CDR3 has 16 residues. Germline loops: CDR1 SGHRS, CDR2 YFSETQ. The V gene lost 1 base and the J gene lost 1 base, with 11 bases spanning the gap. The DNA for the CDR3 is TGCGCCAGCAGCTTGATGGGGGGAGGAACTAATGAAAAACTGTTTTTT. Amino acid sequence: CASSLMGGGTNEKLFF.

The rearrangement joins TRBV11-2 to TRBJ2-7; TRBD1 matches at 9 bases. Germline V CDR1 and CDR2: SGHAT, FQNNGV. V trimming: 1 base; J trimming: 1 base; junction bases outside the gene matches: 8. CDR3 length: 17 amino acids. The CDR3: CASSLVGQGPLSYEQYF. CDR3 nucleotides: TGTGCCAGCAGCTTAGTGGGACAGGGCCCTCTGTCCTACGAGCAGTACTTC.